This T cell receptor beta chain derives from a study of OX40 agonist ivuxolimab in advanced cancers. Germline values: CDR1 SGHDN, CDR2 FVKESK. V shed 8 bases and J 2 bases; nucleotides not matched to a gene: 8. The CDR3 contains 15 residues. In its sample, this clone was seen once. Libraries were prepared by immunoSEQ multiplex PCR; TCRdb keeps only in-frame clonotypes and omits some of them. The data contain roughly 20,000 clones, 70% to 85% of them seen just once; the ten biggest clones take up approximately 30%. J is TRBJ2-1 and V is TRBV14; 8 bases align to TRBD2. This receptor was identified in an adult with an advanced solid tumor such as melanoma, head and neck, liver or kidney cancer. This material consisted of CD4+ or CD8+ T cells sorted from blood, taken in a trial of the OX40 agonist ivuxolimab. In DNA, the CDR3 is TGTGCCAGCCAAATTAGCGGGAATCCCTACAATGAGCAGTTCTTC. Translating it yields CASQISGNPYNEQFF.